The clone carrying this T cell receptor beta chain was seen a handful of times. No antigen is known for it. These data originate in a study of shared clonotypes between healthy human individuals. Study-wide results and caveats: For naive CD4 cells, 4% to 6% of clonotypes were shared across a few donors.

Over several immunoSEQ plates, each subset's genomic DNA was distributed in even portions. Produced via immunoSEQ multiplex PCR; TCRdb's table is partial and in-frame only. The table lists about 1 million clones, under 80% of them singletons. The CDR3 loop spans 15 amino acids. This TCR derives from a man between 18 and 29 years old in good health. The chain employs TRBV1 and TRBJ1-1. TRBV1 corresponds to a pseudogene. Sequenced input: memory CD4+ T cells sorted from blood. Subset: CD45RA-negative fraction. The CDR3 nucleotides read TGCACCAGCAGCCAAGATACGTGGAGGAACACTGAAGCTTTCTTT. It translates to CTSSQDTWRNTEAFF.